This T cell receptor (beta chain) was sequenced for a study of cytomegalovirus exposure and HLA in healthy donors. Study in general: Counted in an early data release were 65 million to 100 million unique TCRs from HLA-typed donors. Whole-study results and caveats: TCR beta sequences numbering around 15,000 were associated with HLA alleles at 0.05 false discovery rate in a later analysis. Some highly shared sequence variants likely arose as a pipeline artifact.

The PCR had 60 Vbeta and 13 Jbeta primers. The method was immunoSEQ multiplex PCR; TCRdb's version includes in-frame clones alone and lacks a portion of them. The sample carries roughly 170,000 clones, approximately 84% recorded once. Details on this clone: Its antigen is still unknown.

The TCR comes from a girl aged 10 to 17 in good health and CMV-seropositive. What was sequenced was PBMCs.

CDR3 loop: CASRHPGQQETQYF. The CDR3 coding sequence is TGTGCCAGCCGACATCCGGGACAGCAAGAGACCCAGTACTTC. The J gene is TRBJ2-5, the V gene TRBV18; 7 nucleotides agree with TRBD1. Germline CDR1 and CDR2: KGHSH and LQKENI. The CDR3 runs 14 residues. The trim removed 8 bases at V and 2 bases at J, leaving 8 bases unmatched.